This T cell receptor (beta chain) was found in a study of early T cells in non-severe SARS-CoV-2 infection. Background on the study: The sequenced material was bulk RNA from unsorted whole blood, and its chains were unpaired. Study-level points and caveats: VDJdb matching, biased toward anti-spike CD8 responses, missed private and CD4 specificities.

The library protocol tagged individual cDNA molecules with unique molecular identifiers. TCRdb re-called the 5' RACE reads with MiXCR, one entry per CDR3 protein. The sample has 50,000 to 60,000 distinct CDR3 sequences; about 10% are singletons. Remarks on this clonotype: The target antigen is unknown.

This CDR3 comprises 13 residues. Germline CDR1 is MNHEY and CDR2 is SVGEGT. The trim removed 6 bases at V and 11 bases at J, leaving 4 bases unmatched. The origin of this receptor is an adult who was a healthcare worker with PCR-confirmed SARS-CoV-2 infection or an uninfected control (not recorded which). Material: whole blood. The rearrangement joins TRBV6-2 or TRBV6-3 to TRBJ2-2; TRBD2 agrees at 12 bases. CDR3 nucleotide sequence: TGTGCCAGCAGGAAGACTAGCGGGAGTGAGCTGTTTTTT. This gives the protein CASRKTSGSELFF.